This TCR beta chain appears in the sequencing data of a study of long-term antiretroviral therapy in people with HIV. Study context: The study's earliest collections predate the 2015 immediate-ART recommendation by about a decade.

As concerns this clone: What it binds is not known.

Running of the v3.0 immunoSEQ assay took place at survey level. The repertoire was sequenced with immunoSEQ multiplex PCR; TCRdb's copy has only in-frame clones and lacks some. There are approximately 35,000 clones in the sample; 90% to 95% occur only once, and about 3.7% lies in the top ten. Germline V gene data show CDR1 as LGHNA and CDR2 as YSLEER. V was clipped by 0 bases and J by 5 bases; unmatched bases: 6. This CDR3 comprises 17 residues. Findings and limits, study-wide: Repertoires looked antigen-experienced, with only a slight naive shift after ART. With ART, diversity went up but was still lower than in transplant donor controls. Clones showing expansion before ART dominated the repertoire at all time points.

The clonotype originates from a woman aged 50 to 60 with HIV. The chain couples TRBV4-3 to TRBJ2-1; 11 bases are shared with TRBD2. This material consisted of unsorted PBMCs, taken 5 to 5.5 years after starting antiretroviral therapy. CDR3 sequence reads: CASSQDSLAGGDNEQFF. In DNA form, the CDR3 reads TGCGCCAGCAGCCAAGATTCTTTAGCGGGGGGGGACAATGAGCAGTTCTTC.